What follows describes a single T cell receptor (beta chain). Its cognate antigen is unknown. The entry originates in a study of identical twins. From the 5' RACE reads, TCRdb called clonotypes with MiXCR, one entry per CDR3 protein. The sample holds approximately 700,000 distinct CDR3 sequences, around 6% seen once. The CDR3 covers 18 residues. Trimming cost V 0 bases and J 3 bases; bases outside gene matches: 5. CDR1 SGHRS and CDR2 YFSETQ come from the germline V gene. General observations from the study: Abundant beta clonotypes from cord blood had fewer insertions, unlike memory repertoires, which showed none.

This chain joins TRBV5-1 and TRBJ2-5, with 16 bases lining up with TRBD2. The specimen sequenced was naive T cells sorted from blood. The receptor was isolated from a man younger than 30 in good health. This chain's CDR3 is CASSLVGTSGREKETQYF. The CDR3 bases are TGCGCCAGCAGCTTGGTCGGGACTAGCGGGAGGGAAAAAGAGACCCAGTACTTC. Complete variable domain (other parts from reference TRBV5-1 and TRBJ2-5): KAGVTQTPRYLIKTRGQQVTLSCSPISGHRSVSWYQQTPGQGLQFLFEYFSETQRNKGNFPGRFSGRQFSNSRSEMNVSTLELGDSALYLCASSLVGTSGREKETQYFGPGTRLLVL.